What follows describes a single TCR beta chain. Extracted from the samples, RNA was reverse transcribed into cDNA to serve as the sequencing template. The repertoire was sequenced with immunoSEQ multiplex PCR; TCRdb's copy has only in-frame clones and lacks some. The sample yields 150,000 to 200,000 clones, roughly 60% seen once. The data derive from a study of CD8+ T cells in alopecia areata. Treatment in this sample: oral pan-JAK inhibitor, 5-10 mg twice daily. Germline V lookup: CDR1 MGHRA, CDR2 YSYEKL. This CDR3 has 15 amino acids. Trimming shortened V by 0 bases and J by 5 bases, and 11 bases separated the two germline ends.

This TCR was recovered from a human donor with alopecia areata. The sequencing here drew on CD4+ T cells sorted from blood, taken at week 24, from a patient treated with tofacitinib. The chain combines TRBV4-1 with TRBJ1-5; D is possibly TRBD1 (5 bases). Here the CDR3 DNA reads TGCGCCAGCAGCCAAGATCCAGGGTTTGATCAGCCCCAGCATTTT. Amino acid sequence: CASSQDPGFDQPQHF.